This T cell receptor (beta chain) was identified during a study of monozygotic twins with inflammatory bowel disease. General observations from the study: Concordance status among twins (concordant versus discordant) showed no link to repertoire similarity, possibly from limited power.

Nested amplification of TCRalpha and TCRbeta cDNA involved two PCRs of approximately 16 and 10 cycles. TCRdb reanalyzed the 5' RACE reads, giving one entry per CDR3 protein sequence and no DNA. The sample includes approximately 140,000 distinct CDR3 sequences. From whole blood, total RNA was isolated without any sorting of T cells. On this clonotype itself: The antigen remains undetermined.

The CDR3 sequence is 13 residues long. Per the germline V gene, CDR1 is ENHRY and CDR2 is SYGVKD. The chain employs TRBV10-3 and TRBJ1-5; there is no DNA to check the TCRdb D call of TRBD1. This sequence was found in a human donor with ulcerative colitis or Crohn's disease, or a healthy co-twin of an affected twin (not recorded which). The sequencing input was blood. CDR3: CAIRQGSNQPQHF.